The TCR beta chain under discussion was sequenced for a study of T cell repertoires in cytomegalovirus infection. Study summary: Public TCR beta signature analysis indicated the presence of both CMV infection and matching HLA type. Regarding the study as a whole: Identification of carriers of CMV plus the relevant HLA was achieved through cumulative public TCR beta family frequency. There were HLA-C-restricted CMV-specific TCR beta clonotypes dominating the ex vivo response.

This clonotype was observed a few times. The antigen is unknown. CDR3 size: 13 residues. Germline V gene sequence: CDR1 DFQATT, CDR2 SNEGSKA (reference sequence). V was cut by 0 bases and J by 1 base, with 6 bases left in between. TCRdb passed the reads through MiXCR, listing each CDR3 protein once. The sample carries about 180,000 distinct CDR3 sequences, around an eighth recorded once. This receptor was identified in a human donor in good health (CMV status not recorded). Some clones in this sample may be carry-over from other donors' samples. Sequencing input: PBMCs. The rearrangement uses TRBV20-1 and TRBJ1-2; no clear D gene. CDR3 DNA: TGCAGTGCTAGAGATGTGGGTAACTATGGCTACACCTTC. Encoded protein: CSARDVGNYGYTF.